The entry that follows covers one T cell receptor beta chain sequence. The CDR3 has 16 amino acids. V lost 5 bases, J lost 4 bases, and 6 bases stayed unmatched. CDR1 is MNHEY and CDR2 is SMNVEV in the germline V gene (reference sequence). With 60 Vbeta and 13 Jbeta primers, the PCR was carried out. The table came from immunoSEQ multiplex PCR; TCRdb's copy has only in-frame clones and leaves some out. Found here are approximately 150,000 clones, around four fifths of them singletons; the top ten hold more than 1.5%. The sample originates from a study of cytomegalovirus exposure and HLA in healthy donors.

The genes are TRBV27 and TRBJ2-2; 11 bases fit TRBD2. Sequenced: PBMCs. The clonotype originates from a woman between 40 and 55 years old in good health and CMV-seronegative. CDR3 sequence: CASSLLAGGATGELFF. The DNA of the CDR3 is TGTGCCAGCAGTCTTCTAGCGGGAGGTGCCACCGGGGAGCTGTTTTTT.